The rows below give T cell receptor beta chains drawn from one sample of a study of blood T cell repertoires in COVID-19. The method was immunoSEQ multiplex PCR; TCRdb's version includes in-frame clones alone and lacks a portion of them. The sample contains some 200,000 clones, about four fifths of which appear only once. The sample consisted of peripheral blood. Source of these receptors: a woman aged 45 to 65 with active or convalescent COVID-19. Both conserved end residues are part of each CDR3. A D gene is named only where the DNA matches it firmly. Rows may omit the clone size; those that give it use once, few, many or a size class.

v_gene	d_gene	abundance	j_gene	CDR3nt	CDR3aa
TRBV7-7	TRBD1	.	TRBJ2-1	TGTGCCAGCAGCCCCGGGACAGCCCCCCAAAATGAGCAGTTCTTC	CASSPGTAPQNEQFF
TRBV9	.	.	TRBJ2-6	TGTGCCAGCAGCCCCCGCGCTGGGGCCAACGTCCTGACTTTC	CASSPRAGANVLTF
TRBV5-1	TRBD2	.	TRBJ2-5	TGCGCCAGCAGCCGCAGCGGGAGCGGAGAGACCCAGTACTTC	CASSRSGSGETQYF
TRBV5-6	.	once	TRBJ1-4	TGTGCCAGCAGCTTGGGGCCAGTAACCCTACGGAGTAATGAAAAACTGTTTTTT	CASSLGPVTLRSNEKLFF
TRBV6-6	.	.	TRBJ1-1	TGTGCCAGCAGTTTCTCGACAGGCTTGAACACTGAAGCTTTCTTT	CASSFSTGLNTEAFF
TRBV3-1/TRBV3-2	.	.	TRBJ1-1	TGTGCCAGCAGCCGGGGGGAACTCATGAACACTGAAGCTTTCTTT	CASSRGELMNTEAFF
TRBV19	.	.	TRBJ1-5	TGTGCCAGTAGTTCTAATGTGGTTAGCAATCAGCCCCAGCATTTT	CASSSNVVSNQPQHF
TRBV28	.	.	TRBJ1-3	TGTGCCAGCAGTTTATGGCGCAGGGTCGATGGAAACACCATATATTTT	CASSLWRRVDGNTIYF
TRBV27	.	.	TRBJ1-5	TGTGCCAGCGGTGCAGGGTATGGCAATCAGCCCCAGCATTTT	CASGAGYGNQPQHF
TRBV11-2	.	.	TRBJ2-3	TGTGCCAGCAGCCGATCGGTCGTGAGGGGCAGGGGAGATACGCAGTATTTT	CASSRSVVRGRGDTQYF
TRBV4-1	TRBD2	.	TRBJ2-3	TGCGCCAGCAGCCAAGATGGCCTTAGAGGAGCGGGAGGGTTAGATACGCAGTATTTT	CASSQDGLRGAGGLDTQYF
TRBV15	TRBD1	.	TRBJ1-2	TGTGCCACCAGCACCGACAGGGTGGGTGGCTACACCTTC	CATSTDRVGGYTF
TRBV30	.	.	TRBJ2-3	TGTGCCTGGAGTCAGGGATCGGGCACAGATACGCAGTATTTT	CAWSQGSGTDTQYF
TRBV2	.	.	TRBJ1-6	TGTGCCAGCAGTGGAAGGGGATCACCCCTCCACTTT	CASSGRGSPLHF
TRBV5-6	.	.	TRBJ1-3	TGTGCCAGCAGCCTAGATCCAGGGGGAAACACCATATATTTT	CASSLDPGGNTIYF
TRBV24-1	TRBD1	.	TRBJ1-2	TGTGCCACCAGTGACCCGGGGGACAGGGAAGCGAACTATGGCTACACCTTC	CATSDPGDREANYGYTF
TRBV6-5	.	.	TRBJ1-2	TGTGCCAGCACAGGTCAGATAGGCTATGGCTACACCTTC	CASTGQIGYGYTF
TRBV5-4	.	.	TRBJ2-7	TGTGCCAGCTCACGGACAGGGAGGGGCGAGCAGTACTTC	CASSRTGRGEQYF